A selection of T cell receptor beta chains follows, all from one sample in a study of cytomegalovirus exposure and HLA in healthy donors. Method: immunoSEQ multiplex PCR; TCRdb's copy keeps in-frame clones and lacks some. This table holds around 27,000 clones. The sequenced material came from PBMCs. These receptors were obtained from a man aged 25 to 40 in good health and CMV-seronegative. CDR3s include the opening cysteine and the closing phenylalanine or tryptophan. D genes are given only for firm matches. Part of the rows lack a size; the others show once, few, many or a class for expanded clones.

v_gene,d_gene,abundance,j_gene,CDR3aa,CDR3nt
TRBV6-6,TRBD2,.,TRBJ2-1,CALAGGFGRGEQFF,TGTGCCCTAGCGGGAGGGTTCGGCCGAGGTGAGCAGTTCTTC
TRBV5-1,TRBD2,.,TRBJ2-1,CASSSTSGISYNEQFF,TGCGCCAGCAGCTCTACTAGCGGGATTTCCTACAATGAGCAGTTCTTC
TRBV18,.,.,TRBJ1-1,CASSPGLNTEAFF,TGTGCCAGCTCCCCAGGGCTGAACACTGAAGCTTTCTTT
TRBV2,.,.,TRBJ1-2,CASAIQENYGYTF,TGTGCCAGTGCGATCCAAGAGAACTATGGCTACACCTTC
TRBV5-1,TRBD2,.,TRBJ2-5,CASSSGLAKTQYF,TGCGCCAGCAGCTCCGGACTAGCGAAGACCCAGTACTTC
TRBV4-2,.,.,TRBJ1-2,CASSQDNSQGYGYTF,TGTGCCAGCAGCCAAGATAATTCACAGGGCTATGGCTACACCTTC
TRBV5-1,TRBD2,.,TRBJ2-1,CASILQREGRRDEQFF,TGCGCCAGCATCCTTCAGCGGGAGGGCCGGCGGGATGAGCAGTTCTTC
TRBV19,.,.,TRBJ1-1,CASIRRGFNTEAFF,TGTGCCAGTATCCGGCGGGGTTTCAACACTGAAGCTTTCTTT
TRBV20-1,.,.,TRBJ2-1,CSALEGGEQFF,TGCAGTGCCCTCGAGGGCGGGGAGCAGTTCTTC
TRBV9,.,.,TRBJ1-6,CASSVAWHGDSPLHF,TGTGCCAGCAGCGTAGCTTGGCATGGAGACTCACCCCTCCACTTT
TRBV6-4,TRBD1,.,TRBJ2-7,CASSEQGGENYEQYF,TGTGCCAGCAGTGAACAGGGGGGCGAGAACTACGAGCAGTACTTC
TRBV29-1,.,.,TRBJ2-1,CSVLETYNEQFF,TGCAGCGTTCTAGAGACCTACAATGAGCAGTTCTTC
TRBV7-3,.,.,TRBJ2-2,CASSLGQGGVTGELFF,TGTGCCAGCAGCCTCGGACAGGGAGGGGTCACCGGGGAGCTGTTTTTT
TRBV6-5,TRBD2,.,TRBJ2-3,CASSGRGGTDTQYF,TGTGCCAGCAGTGGGAGGGGAGGCACAGATACGCAGTATTTT
TRBV9,.,.,TRBJ2-7,CASSVATGRAYEQYF,TGTGCCAGCAGCGTAGCTACCGGGAGAGCCTACGAGCAGTACTTC
TRBV7-6,TRBD1,.,TRBJ1-4,CASSLRRIRDSNEKLFF,TGTGCCAGCAGCTTACGGAGGATCCGGGACAGTAATGAAAAACTGTTTTTT
TRBV4-2,TRBD2,.,TRBJ2-5,CASRSGGQETQYF,TGTGCCAGTCGTAGCGGGGGCCAAGAGACCCAGTACTTC
TRBV5-1,TRBD1,.,TRBJ1-5,CASSLTGGSNQPQHF,TGCGCCAGCAGCTTGACAGGGGGTAGCAATCAGCCCCAGCATTTT
TRBV2,TRBD2,.,TRBJ2-7,CASRPGLAGGYEQYF,TGTGCCAGCAGACCCGGACTAGCGGGAGGGTACGAGCAGTACTTC
TRBV18,.,.,TRBJ2-7,CASSPLGAPAYEQYF,TGTGCCAGCTCACCACTGGGGGCTCCCGCCTACGAGCAGTACTTC
TRBV10-3,.,.,TRBJ2-2,CAIRTVLTGELFF,TGTGCCATCAGGACAGTCCTGACCGGGGAGCTGTTTTTT
TRBV2,TRBD2,medium-sized,TRBJ2-1,CASSEGLVYEQFF,TGTGCCAGCAGTGAGGGACTAGTCTATGAGCAGTTCTTC
TRBV28,.,.,TRBJ1-2,CASSFLPGYGYTF,TGTGCCAGCAGTTTTCTGCCGGGCTATGGCTACACCTTC
TRBV11-3,.,.,TRBJ1-4,CASSQDNEKLFF,TGTGCCAGCAGCCAGGATAATGAAAAACTGTTTTTT
TRBV4-2,TRBD2,.,TRBJ2-5,CASSQEKAGGQETQYF,TGTGCCAGCAGCCAAGAAAAAGCGGGGGGGCAAGAGACCCAGTACTTC
TRBV18,TRBD1,.,TRBJ2-7,CASSPADRDEQYF,TGTGCCAGCTCACCCGCGGACAGGGACGAGCAGTACTTC
TRBV11-3,.,.,TRBJ2-3,CASSVEGGVTDTQYF,TGTGCCAGCAGTGTTGAGGGCGGGGTCACAGATACGCAGTATTTT
TRBV28,.,.,TRBJ1-1,CASSSSHTEAFF,TGTGCCAGCAGTTCATCCCACACTGAAGCTTTCTTT
TRBV6-5,.,.,TRBJ1-2,CASSYSIADNYGYTF,TGTGCCAGCAGTTACTCGATAGCGGATAACTATGGCTACACCTTC
TRBV7-9,.,.,TRBJ1-5,CASGTSSPHQPQHF,TGTGCCAGCGGTACGTCGAGTCCTCATCAGCCCCAGCATTTT
TRBV27,.,.,TRBJ1-1,CASSRRTQPNTEAFF,TGTGCCAGCAGCAGAAGAACACAGCCGAACACTGAAGCTTTCTTT
TRBV4-1,TRBD2,.,TRBJ2-1,CASSQDSSGYNEQFF,TGCGCCAGCAGCCAAGACTCTAGCGGATACAATGAGCAGTTCTTC
TRBV7-8,.,.,TRBJ1-4,CASSEPGEKLFF,TGTGCCAGCAGCGAGCCCGGGGAAAAACTGTTTTTT
TRBV28,TRBD1,.,TRBJ2-7,CASTPGTGDYEQYF,TGTGCCAGCACTCCCGGGACAGGGGATTACGAGCAGTACTTC
TRBV18,TRBD1,.,TRBJ1-1,CASSPLLVQGARNTEAFF,TGTGCCAGCTCACCACTCTTAGTCCAGGGGGCAAGGAACACTGAAGCTTTCTTT
TRBV9,.,.,TRBJ1-2,CASSVEVFGSYGYTF,TGTGCCAGCAGCGTAGAGGTGTTTGGGAGCTATGGCTACACCTTC
TRBV13,.,.,TRBJ1-6,CASSLWSSYNSPLHF,TGTGCCAGCAGCTTGTGGAGCTCCTATAATTCACCCCTCCACTTT
TRBV5-4,TRBD2,.,TRBJ2-3,CASSFLLAGVSTDTQYF,TGTGCCAGCAGCTTTTTACTAGCGGGGGTTAGCACAGATACGCAGTATTTT
TRBV5-4,.,.,TRBJ2-5,CASSSGDLQETQYF,TGTGCCAGCAGCTCGGGGGACTTACAAGAGACCCAGTACTTC
TRBV11-3,TRBD1,.,TRBJ1-4,CASSLGGTGNEKLFF,TGTGCCAGCAGCTTAGGTGGGACAGGGAATGAAAAACTGTTTTTT
TRBV2,.,.,TRBJ2-7,CASSDFSSYEQYF,TGTGCCAGCAGTGATTTCAGCTCCTACGAGCAGTACTTC
TRBV19,.,.,TRBJ2-6,CASSTGGRGANVLTF,TGTGCCAGTAGTACCGGGGGGCGAGGGGCCAACGTCCTGACTTTC
TRBV28,.,.,TRBJ2-3,CASSSTRYKQYF,TGTGCCAGCAGTTCCACCCGTTACAAGCAGTATTTT